A single sample gave rise to the 20 T cell receptor beta chains below, sequenced in a study of cytomegalovirus exposure and HLA in healthy donors. This table comes from immunoSEQ multiplex PCR, and its TCRdb copy is limited to in-frame clones, with some not included. Altogether about 280,000 clones are present, 88% being singletons, with the ten largest covering around 0.9%. The specimen sequenced was PBMCs. The receptors here all came from a woman younger than 35 in good health and CMV-seronegative.

CDR3 sequence (DNA): TGTGCCAGCAGCGTTGGGGCGACAGGTCTGAACACTGAAGCTTTCTTT. As protein: CASSVGATGLNTEAFF. The chain has TRBV9 and TRBJ1-1; D perhaps matches TRBD1 (6 bases). Germline V gene sequence: CDR1 SGDLS, CDR2 YYNGEE. V dropped 2 bases and J dropped 0 bases, with 14 bases sitting between them. The CDR3 is 16 residues long.

V is TRBV19 and J is TRBJ2-3; 9 bases align to TRBD2. The V gene end was trimmed by 1 base and the J gene end by 3 bases; junction bases not matched to a gene: 2. The CDR3 contains 15 residues. Germline values: CDR1 LNHDA, CDR2 SQIVND (reference sequence). This CDR3 reads CASSIASGRTDTQYF. The CDR3 coding sequence is TGTGCCAGTAGTATAGCGAGCGGGAGGACAGATACGCAGTATTTT.

This clone was seen a few times. The J gene is TRBJ2-1, the V gene TRBV10-3, with 8 bases identical to TRBD2. V gave up 0 bases and J gave up 0 bases; unmatched junction bases: 10. This CDR3 contains 19 residues. Germline CDR1 reads ENHRY; CDR2 reads SYGVKD. This CDR3 is CAISESGGRTGSSYNEQFF. CDR3 coding DNA: TGTGCCATCAGTGAGTCGGGCGGGAGGACGGGAAGCTCCTACAATGAGCAGTTCTTC.

V and J are TRBV7-6 and TRBJ2-6; 11 nucleotides align to TRBD2. V trimming: 2 bases; J trimming: 0 bases; junction bases outside the gene matches: 9. CDR3 length: 20 amino acids. Germline V gives CDR1 SGHVS, CDR2 FNYEAQ. The CDR3 protein is CASSLNLLTSGISGANVLTF. DNA of the CDR3: TGTGCCAGCAGCTTAAACCTTCTGACTAGCGGGATCTCTGGGGCCAACGTCCTGACTTTC.

The genes are TRBV30 and TRBJ1-3; D gene ambiguous. The length of the CDR3 is 14 residues. V dropped 5 bases and J dropped 4 bases, with 15 bases sitting between them. Looked up from germline, CDR1 is GTSNPN and CDR2 is SVGIG (reference sequence). CDR3 sequence: CAWALGVWGNTIYF. CDR3 nucleotide sequence: TGTGCCTGGGCCCTCGGGGTGTGGGGAAACACCATATATTTT. Using reference TRBV30 and TRBJ1-3 for the parts outside the CDR3, the full variable domain is SQTIHQWPATLVQPVGSPLSLECTVEGTSNPNLYWYRQAAGRGLQLLFYSVGIGQISSEVPQNLSASRPQDRQFILSSKKLLLSDSGFYLCAWALGVWGNTIYFGEGSWLTVV.

This chain joins TRBV7-9 and TRBJ1-2, with unresolved D. With 2 bases removed from V and 4 bases from J, the gap between germline ends came to 11 bases. The length of the CDR3 is 14 residues. The germline V gene has CDR1 SEHNR and CDR2 FQNEAQ (reference sequence). The CDR3 loop is CASSLPEAPYGYTF. In DNA form, the CDR3 reads TGTGCCAGCAGCTTACCTGAGGCCCCCTATGGCTACACCTTC.

The V call is TRBV11-2, the J call TRBJ2-7; maybe TRBD1 (5 bases). V dropped 7 bases and J dropped 1 base, with 17 bases sitting between them. This CDR3 comprises 15 residues. Germline V gives CDR1 SGHAT, CDR2 FQNNGV. The CDR3 DNA follows: TGTGCCAGCACTCTAGGGGCCTTTATGTCCTACGAGCAGTACTTC. It translates to CASTLGAFMSYEQYF.

This clone has only a few counts. The rearrangement links TRBV18 to TRBJ2-7, with D maybe TRBD1 (6 bases). The V gene lost 3 bases and the J gene lost 6 bases, with 18 bases spanning the gap. This CDR3 is built from 15 residues. Germline assignment: CDR1 KGHSH and CDR2 LQKENI. Here the CDR3 DNA reads TGTGCCAGCTCACCGAATCAACACAGGGTGAGCGAGCAGTACTTC. It codes for CASSPNQHRVSEQYF.

The chain has TRBV5-1 and TRBJ1-2; 7 nucleotides match TRBD1. CDR3 length equals 14 residues. The ends lost 3 bases at V and 4 bases at J; junction bases unmatched: 6. CDR1 and CDR2 (germline): SGHRS, YFSETQ. The CDR3 bases are TGCGCCAGCAGCTCAACAGGGGATCCCTATGGCTACACCTTC. Its translation: CASSSTGDPYGYTF.

The chain links TRBV28 to TRBJ2-7; possible D gene TRBD1, 7 bases. Germline lookup yields CDR1 MDHEN and CDR2 SYDVKM. This CDR3 is built from 18 residues. The V end was cut by 1 base, the J end by 4 bases, with 23 bases between. Here the CDR3 DNA reads TGTGCCAGCAGTTTATCCCTCGAAGACCAGGGGGAGGAATACGAGCAGTACTTC. Protein: CASSLSLEDQGEEYEQYF.

This sequence joins TRBV5-1 and TRBJ1-4; D ambiguous. The V end was cut by 4 bases, the J end by 6 bases, with 16 bases between. Germline V gene data show CDR1 as SGHRS and CDR2 as YFSETQ. This CDR3 is built from 15 residues. CDR3 coding DNA: TGCGCCAGCAGCAGGGCGGGCAGGTCGGATGAAAAACTGTTTTTT. It codes for CASSRAGRSDEKLFF.

The V gene is TRBV10-2, the J gene TRBJ2-2; D is possibly TRBD2 (6 bases). Trimming removed 8 bases from V and 0 bases from J, with 10 bases in between. Looked up from germline, CDR1 is WSHSY and CDR2 is SAAADI. CDR3 length equals 14 residues. CDR3 DNA: TGCGCCAGCCTCGGACTATCGAACACCGGGGAGCTGTTTTTT. Protein: CASLGLSNTGELFF.

The chain joins TRBV5-4 to TRBJ1-1, with 10 bases fitting TRBD1. Germline V lookup: CDR1 SGHNT, CDR2 YYREEE (reference sequence). The ends lost 4 bases at V and 3 bases at J; junction bases unmatched: 12. CDR3 length: 17 amino acids. CDR3 sequence: CASSILPGQGLHTEAFF. The CDR3 DNA is TGTGCCAGCAGCATATTACCGGGACAGGGGTTGCACACTGAAGCTTTCTTT.

The chain has TRBV7-9 and TRBJ2-2; 14 positions match TRBD2. Losses at the gene ends were 3 bases for V and 6 bases for J; bases not matched to a gene: 3. CDR3 length: 16 amino acids. CDR1 SEHNR and CDR2 FQNEAQ come from the germline V gene (reference sequence). CDR3 DNA sequence: TGTGCCAGCAGCTTGGGACTAGCGGGAGTCTCCGGGGAGCTGTTTTTT. Its translation: CASSLGLAGVSGELFF.

This chain connects TRBV27 to TRBJ1-3; D gene ambiguous. With 4 bases removed from V and 0 bases from J, the gap between germline ends came to 4 bases. The CDR3 spans 13 residues. Germline V CDR1 and CDR2: MNHEY, SMNVEV (reference sequence). CDR3 amino acids: CASSSFSGNTIYF. The CDR3 nucleotides are TGTGCCAGCAGTTCCTTCTCTGGAAACACCATATATTTT.

This chain uses TRBV5-1 with TRBJ2-7; 11 bases are a match to TRBD2. This CDR3 region has 14 residues. The V and J ends lost 4 bases and 6 bases, in that order; junction bases with no gene match: 6. Looked up from germline, CDR1 is SGHRS and CDR2 is YFSETQ. CDR3 DNA sequence: TGCGCCAGCAGCCCCGGGACTAGCGGCTTCGAGCAGTACTTC. Protein product: CASSPGTSGFEQYF. Supplemented by reference TRBV5-1 and TRBJ2-7, the full variable domain reads KAGVTQTPRYLIKTRGQQVTLSCSPISGHRSVSWYQQTPGQGLQFLFEYFSETQRNKGNFPGRFSGRQFSNSRSEMNVSTLELGDSALYLCASSPGTSGFEQYFGPGTRLTVT.

This clone appeared a few times. The CDR3 DNA follows: TGTGCCAGCAGTCGGACAGCCAACTATGGCTACACCTTC. Amino acid sequence: CASSRTANYGYTF. The V call is TRBV6-5, the J call TRBJ1-2; maybe TRBD1 (6 bases). Germline CDR1 MNHEY, CDR2 SVGAGI. The V end was cut by 5 bases, the J end by 2 bases, with 9 bases between. The CDR3 has 13 residues.

The V gene is TRBV28, the J gene TRBJ2-3; tentative D call: TRBD2 (7 bases). Germline V gives CDR1 MDHEN, CDR2 SYDVKM. The CDR3 has 14 amino acids. The V end lost 5 bases, the J end lost 5 bases, and 14 bases lay between the germline ends. CDR3 sequence: CASSLQGRVDTQYF. The DNA for the CDR3 is TGTGCCAGCAGTCTCCAGGGGAGGGTAGATACGCAGTATTTT.

The chain joins TRBV7-9 to TRBJ2-7, with D uncertain. Germline CDR1 reads SEHNR; CDR2 reads FQNEAQ (reference sequence). V was trimmed by 2 bases and J by 10 bases, leaving 18 bases between them. The CDR3 spans 14 residues. In DNA form, the CDR3 reads TGTGCCAGCAGCTTATCCGGTCATACCACGTCCCAGTACTTC. This sequence encodes CASSLSGHTTSQYF.

The V and J genes are TRBV5-1 and TRBJ2-7; 9 bases fit TRBD2. Germline trimming cut 5 bases from V and 6 bases from J; bases unmatched to any gene: 12. Germline V gene sequence: CDR1 SGHRS, CDR2 YFSETQ. CDR3 length: 15 residues. CDR3 residues: CASRQSQREDGEQYF. The CDR3 nucleotides are TGCGCCAGCAGACAGTCCCAGCGGGAGGACGGCGAGCAGTACTTC.